Below are 21 T cell receptor beta chains sequenced from a single sample in a study of cytomegalovirus exposure and HLA in healthy donors. Amplification used 60 Vbeta primers and 13 Jbeta primers. Measured with immunoSEQ multiplex PCR; TCRdb has only the in-frame clones, and not every one. The repertoire holds some 150,000 clones, with around 78% as singletons. The specimen sequenced was PBMCs. The receptors were gathered from a male donor in good health and CMV-seronegative.

The chain combines TRBV5-6 with TRBJ2-7; 9 bases fit TRBD1. This CDR3 spans 16 amino acids. Germline assignment: CDR1 SGHDT and CDR2 YYEEEE. With 0 bases clipped from V and 3 bases from J, the junction kept 7 bases outside the gene matches. This CDR3 is CASSLAWTGVSYEQYF. CDR3 coding DNA: TGTGCCAGCAGCTTGGCCTGGACAGGGGTAAGCTACGAGCAGTACTTC.

The chain has TRBV19 and TRBJ2-7, with no clear D. With 8 bases removed from V and 3 bases from J, the gap between germline ends came to 23 bases. The CDR3 is 16 residues long. Germline V gene lookup returns CDR1 LNHDA and CDR2 SQIVND (reference sequence). The chain's CDR3 is CASGKTDSDYYYEQYF. CDR3 coding DNA: TGTGCCAGTGGCAAGACCGACTCGGATTATTACTACGAGCAGTACTTC. The full variable domain, in which reference TRBV19 and TRBJ2-7 provide the parts outside the CDR3, is DGGITQSPKYLFRKEGQNVTLSCEQNLNHDAMYWYRQDPGQGLRLIYYSQIVNDFQKGDIAEGYSVSREKKESFPLTVTSAQKNPTAFYLCASGKTDSDYYYEQYFGPGTRLTVT.

This rearrangement joins TRBV4-3 to TRBJ1-1; D call uncertain. Germline V gene data show CDR1 as LGHNA and CDR2 as YSLEER. V lost 0 bases and J 11 bases, leaving 13 bases between the germline ends. The CDR3 contains 13 residues. CDR3 sequence (DNA): TGCGCCAGCAGCCAAGATGGGCCCGGGGAGGCTTTCTTT. Its protein product is CASSQDGPGEAFF.

This chain connects TRBV19 to TRBJ1-5; 7 bases map to TRBD1. Germline lookup yields CDR1 LNHDA and CDR2 SQIVND (reference sequence). CDR3 length equals 14 residues. V lost 5 bases to trimming and J lost 3 bases; unmatched junction nucleotides: 4. Here the CDR3 reads CASSAQGPNQPQHF. The CDR3 nucleotides read TGTGCCAGTAGTGCACAGGGGCCCAATCAGCCCCAGCATTTT.

The chain links TRBV7-2 to TRBJ2-1; D remains unclear. Trimming removed 1 base at V and 7 bases at J, with 8 bases between. Germline V gene lookup returns CDR1 SGHTA and CDR2 FQGNSA. This CDR3 comprises 13 residues. This chain's CDR3 is CASSLVAANEQFF. CDR3 DNA sequence: TGTGCCAGCAGCTTAGTAGCCGCTAATGAGCAGTTCTTC.

This chain connects TRBV13 to TRBJ2-7; 9 nucleotides agree with TRBD1. After removal of 5 bases from V and 7 bases from J, the junction contained 12 bases not matched to a gene. The CDR3 has 15 residues. Germline V CDR1 and CDR2: PRHDT, FYEKMQ (reference sequence). The CDR3 region has the DNA TGTGCCAGCAGCGCAGTGGGACAGGGTAGGGCGGAGCAGTACTTC. Its translation: CASSAVGQGRAEQYF.

V usage is TRBV9 and J usage is TRBJ1-3; D is uncertain. This CDR3 contains 16 residues. V was clipped by 0 bases and J by 0 bases, with 10 bases between them. CDR1 and CDR2 from the germline V gene are SGDLS and YYNGEE. The CDR3 region is CASSVVQALSGNTIYF. The CDR3 coding sequence is TGTGCCAGCAGCGTAGTGCAGGCCCTCTCTGGAAACACCATATATTTT.

The J gene is TRBJ2-7, the V gene TRBV29-1; 8 nucleotides line up with TRBD2. Trimming at V came to 8 bases and at J to 2 bases, leaving 5 bases not matched to a gene. The CDR3 is 12 residues long. Germline CDR1 and CDR2: SQVTM and ANQGSEA. The CDR3 is CSFREGPYEQYF. DNA for the CDR3: TGCAGCTTCCGGGAGGGGCCCTACGAGCAGTACTTC.

The chain uses TRBV7-3 and TRBJ1-5, with D unresolved. This CDR3 has 13 amino acids. Germline CDR1 reads SGHTA; CDR2 reads FQGTGA. V shed 5 bases and J shed 8 bases, with 13 bases lying between them. The CDR3 reads CASSRRRGEPQHF. In nucleotides, the CDR3 is TGTGCCAGCAGCCGAAGGCGGGGTGAGCCCCAGCATTTT. Combining the CDR3 with reference TRBV7-3 and TRBJ1-5 gives the whole variable domain GAGVSQTPSNKVTEKGKYVELRCDPISGHTALYWYRQSLGQGPEFLIYFQGTGAADDSGLPNDRFFAVRPEGSVSTLKIQRTERGDSAVYLCASSRRRGEPQHFGDGTRLSIL.

The rearrangement links TRBV30 to TRBJ1-2; the match to TRBD1 covers 7 bases. Germline CDR1 reads GTSNPN; CDR2 reads SVGIG (reference sequence). The CDR3 is 16 amino acids. V was clipped by 4 bases and J by 4 bases; unmatched bases: 15. The chain's CDR3 is CAWIRQGRGRGYGYTF. The CDR3 DNA sequence: TGTGCCTGGATCAGACAGGGACGAGGAAGGGGCTATGGCTACACCTTC.

J is TRBJ1-1 and V is TRBV19, with D perhaps TRBD1 (5 bases). Trimming removed 3 bases at V and 9 bases at J, with 14 bases between. The CDR3 covers 13 residues. Germline CDR1 LNHDA, CDR2 SQIVND (reference sequence). The CDR3 region has the DNA TGTGCCAGTAGTATTTCTCGGCGGGGACAAGCTTTCTTT. This sequence encodes CASSISRRGQAFF.

As to this clone: The junction shows a germline mismatch at one end, possibly a read error. This chain links TRBV7-7 with TRBJ1-4; no reliable D call. This CDR3 comprises 16 residues. The V gene's germline CDR1 is SSHAT and CDR2 FNYEAQ (reference sequence). The CDR3 nucleotides are TGTGCTAGCAGCTTAAGCTTACAGAACGGGGATGAAAAACTGTTTTTT. Translated: CASSLSLQNGDEKLFF.

The chain combines TRBV7-2 with TRBJ1-2, with D tentatively TRBD1 (5 bases). CDR1 and CDR2 from the germline V gene are SGHTA and FQGNSA. Deletions cut 0 bases from V and 4 bases from J, with 9 bases between. The CDR3 has 14 residues. The chain's CDR3 is CASSLARDSYGYTF. The CDR3 DNA reads as TGTGCCAGCAGCTTAGCGCGGGACTCCTATGGCTACACCTTC. The whole variable domain, remainder taken from reference TRBV7-2 and TRBJ1-2, is GAGVSQSPSNKVTEKGKDVELRCDPISGHTALYWYRQSLGQGLEFLIYFQGNSAPDKSGLPSDRFSAERTGGSVSTLTIQRTQQEDSAVYLCASSLARDSYGYTFGSGTRLTVV.

V usage is TRBV20-1 and J usage is TRBJ2-7; TRBD2 agrees at 7 bases. With 6 bases clipped from V and 3 bases from J, the junction kept 2 bases outside the gene matches. Germline loops: CDR1 DFQATT, CDR2 SNEGSKA (reference sequence). This CDR3 has 11 residues. The chain's CDR3 is CSARTSYEQYF. As DNA, the CDR3 is TGCAGTGCCAGGACTAGCTACGAGCAGTACTTC.

The chain has TRBV27 and TRBJ2-3; 9 nucleotides line up with TRBD2. Germline lookup yields CDR1 MNHEY and CDR2 SMNVEV (reference sequence). With V trimmed by 2 bases and J by 2 bases, 5 bases remained unmatched. The CDR3 totals 16 residues. CDR3 residues: CASSLKAGGNTDTQYF. Written as DNA, the CDR3 is TGTGCCAGCAGTTTAAAAGCGGGGGGTAACACAGATACGCAGTATTTT.

This chain joins TRBV4-1 and TRBJ1-2; D perhaps matches TRBD1 (6 bases). The CDR3 runs 15 residues. The V end lost 1 base, the J end lost 7 bases, and 16 bases lay between the germline ends. Germline V CDR1 and CDR2: MGHRA, YSYEKL. CDR3 region: CASSQGRGGLGGYTF. The DNA for the CDR3 is TGCGCCAGCAGCCAAGGGCGAGGGGGTTTGGGTGGCTACACCTTC.

The chain combines TRBV27 with TRBJ2-7; 10 nucleotides align to TRBD2. The CDR3 has 14 amino acids. Germline CDR1 and CDR2: MNHEY and SMNVEV (reference sequence). The V segment lost 5 bases and the J segment 4 bases; nucleotides outside the gene matches: 5. The CDR3 protein is CASSRAGGPYEQYF. CDR3 bases: TGTGCCAGCAGTCGAGCGGGAGGGCCTTACGAGCAGTACTTC.

The chain combines TRBV6-5 with TRBJ1-3; perhaps TRBD1 as D (6 bases). V dropped 6 bases and J dropped 0 bases, with 9 bases sitting between them. Germline assignment: CDR1 MNHEY and CDR2 SVGAGI. The CDR3 runs 14 residues. CDR3 in amino acids: CASSQDSSGNTIYF. The DNA for the CDR3 is TGTGCCAGCAGCCAGGACAGCTCTGGAAACACCATATATTTT.

The V and J genes are TRBV15 and TRBJ2-7; tentatively, D is TRBD1 (6 bases). CDR1 LNHNV and CDR2 YYDKDF come from the germline V gene (reference sequence). V was pared by 3 bases and J by 3 bases, with 12 bases between. The CDR3 extends over 14 amino acids. CDR3 bases: TGTGCCACCAGCAGGTCCCCCAGGGGCTACGAGCAGTACTTC. It specifies CATSRSPRGYEQYF.

This clone has a handful of counts. The rearrangement joins TRBV19 to TRBJ2-5; possible D gene TRBD1, 6 bases. Matching the DNA end better, TRBJ2-7 makes the J call doubtful. The CDR3 sequence is 15 residues long. Looked up from germline, CDR1 is LNHDA and CDR2 is SQIVND (reference sequence). CDR3 residues: CASSIVLDSPYEQYF. The CDR3, as DNA: TGTGCCAGTAGTATCGTACTGGACAGTCCCTACGAGCAGTACTTC.

This clone was recorded only once. This rearrangement joins TRBV9 to TRBJ2-2; unclear D gene. CDR1 and CDR2 from the germline V gene are SGDLS and YYNGEE. The CDR3 covers 14 residues. V gave up 1 base and J gave up 1 base, with 5 bases separating them. The CDR3 nucleotides are TGTGCCAGCAGCGTATTACAGAACACCGGGGAGCTGTTTTTT. Its translation: CASSVLQNTGELFF.